The clone carrying this TCR beta chain was detected only a few times. Its antigen is not known. This entry belongs to a study of T cells in Graves' hyperthyroidism and ophthalmopathy. Overall study context: Staff took peripheral blood when the initial diagnosis was made, before any treatment began.

TCR beta CDR3 region amplification was performed from RNA transcripts. TCR CDR3 regions were first amplified by RT-PCR with HTBI primers. One entry per CDR3 protein, called by TCRdb with MiXCR from the multiplex PCR reads. The sample holds over 700,000 distinct CDR3 sequences, 35% to 40% seen once. Trimming stripped 4 bases from V and 0 bases from J, with 16 bases between. Germline-derived CDR1 and CDR2 are SGDLS and YYNGEE. CDR3 length: 16 residues. Broader study findings: Appearing also in blood were most of the thyroid clonotypes expanded above 0.001.

The material sequenced was blood. The origin of this receptor is a man aged 18 to 35 with Graves' hyperthyroidism. The V gene is TRBV9, the J gene TRBJ1-1; the D gene is possibly TRBD1 (5 bases). CDR3 coding DNA: TGTGCCAGCAGCCCGTCGGGGGGGTCAATGAACACTGAAGCTTTCTTT. It encodes CASSPSGGSMNTEAFF.